A single sample gave rise to the 14 T cell receptor beta chains below, sequenced in a study of cytomegalovirus exposure and HLA in healthy donors. Both 60 Vbeta primers and 13 Jbeta primers went into the PCR. This table comes from immunoSEQ multiplex PCR, and its TCRdb copy is limited to in-frame clones, with some not included. The sample yields some 120,000 clones, roughly three quarters seen once. Sequenced: PBMCs. These receptors were taken from a woman aged 40 to 55 in good health and CMV-seropositive.

This chain uses TRBV30 with TRBJ1-2; unclear D gene. The ends were cut back, 2 bases at V and 5 bases at J, with 9 bases in the middle. The CDR3 spans 12 residues. From germline, CDR1 is GTSNPN and CDR2 SVGIG (reference sequence). The CDR3 spells CAWSLEIYGYTF. CDR3 sequence (DNA): TGTGCCTGGAGTCTGGAGATTTATGGCTACACCTTC. Filled out from reference TRBV30 and TRBJ1-2, the complete variable domain reads SQTIHQWPATLVQPVGSPLSLECTVEGTSNPNLYWYRQAAGRGLQLLFYSVGIGQISSEVPQNLSASRPQDRQFILSSKKLLLSDSGFYLCAWSLEIYGYTFGSGTRLTVV.

V usage is TRBV7-2 and J usage is TRBJ1-4; D might be TRBD1 (5 bases). With 5 bases removed from V and 6 bases from J, the gap between germline ends came to 10 bases. Germline CDR1 and CDR2: SGHTA and FQGNSA. This CDR3 region has 13 residues. The CDR3 loop is CASSKGKDEKLFF. The CDR3 coding sequence is TGTGCCAGCAGCAAGGGGAAGGATGAAAAACTGTTTTTT.

V gene TRBV2 combines with J gene TRBJ2-1; D unresolved. This CDR3 is built from 14 residues. V lost 9 bases, J lost 7 bases, and 19 bases lay in between. Germline V gene lookup returns CDR1 SNHLY and CDR2 FYNNEI. Written as DNA, the CDR3 is TGTGCCAGTAACTTCGAGCCGACAATTAATGAGCAGTTCTTC. It codes for CASNFEPTINEQFF.

This clone was seen just once. This chain joins TRBV4-2 and TRBJ1-2, with a weak D call TRBD1 (6 bases). V lost 3 bases and J lost 1, with 12 bases in between. The CDR3 is 15 amino acids. Germline-derived CDR1 and CDR2 are LGHNA and YNFKEQ. The CDR3 bases are TGTGCCAGCAGCCAGCAGGGGTCCCTTAACTATGGCTACACCTTC. Protein: CASSQQGSLNYGYTF.

The V and J genes are TRBV7-3 and TRBJ1-6; D is uncertain. CDR1 and CDR2 from the germline V gene are SGHTA and FQGTGA. Trimming stripped 3 bases from V and 8 bases from J, with 11 bases between. The CDR3 has 14 amino acids. DNA of the CDR3: TGTGCCAGCAGCTTCTCGGGAGAACATTCACCCCTCCACTTT. This sequence encodes CASSFSGEHSPLHF.

The chain links TRBV4-2 to TRBJ1-2; D is unresolved. V dropped 7 bases and J dropped 5 bases, with 11 bases sitting between them. Per germline, CDR1 LGHNA and CDR2 YNFKEQ. The CDR3 spans 12 residues. CDR3 nucleotide sequence: TGTGCCAGCACCCGCTCCGGGTATGGCTACACCTTC. It yields the protein CASTRSGYGYTF.

This clone has more than one count but fewer than ten. The chain uses TRBV7-9 and TRBJ1-1, with TRBD1 as a possible D gene (5 bases). Trimming stripped 3 bases from V and 7 bases from J, with 12 bases between. This CDR3 comprises 13 residues. The germline gives CDR1 SEHNR, CDR2 FQNEAQ (reference sequence). The CDR3 nucleotides read TGTGCCAGCAGCTTTCAGGGCCAAGGTGAAGCTTTCTTT. Protein sequence: CASSFQGQGEAFF.

The CDR3 sequence is CASSYSHGSGANVLTF. The CDR3 DNA reads TGTGCCAGCAGTTACAGCCACGGCTCTGGGGCCAACGTCCTGACTTTC. The chain carries TRBV6-5 and TRBJ2-6; no firm D call. Looked up from germline, CDR1 is MNHEY and CDR2 is SVGAGI. The CDR3 covers 16 residues. Trimming left V 2 bases short and J 0 bases short, with 8 bases between.

CDR3: CASSGVGTAFF. The CDR3 nucleotides read TGTGCCAGCTCGGGGGTGGGAACAGCTTTCTTT. This chain connects TRBV6-1 to TRBJ1-1; D possibly corresponds to TRBD1 (5 bases). This CDR3 has 11 amino acids. In germline, CDR1 is MNHNS, CDR2 SASEGT. Trimming left V 8 bases short and J 10 bases short, with 14 bases between.

The J gene is TRBJ2-5, the V gene TRBV7-9, with 15 bases lining up with TRBD2. After removal of 5 bases from V and 5 bases from J, the junction contained 3 bases not matched to a gene. Germline assignment: CDR1 SEHNR and CDR2 FQNEAQ (reference sequence). CDR3 size: 15 residues. CDR3 bases: TGTGCCAGCAGCCCCGGGACTAGCGGGGGGGAGACCCAGTACTTC. Amino acids: CASSPGTSGGETQYF.

This clone was seen only a few times. This rearrangement joins TRBV2 to TRBJ2-6; D possibly corresponds to TRBD2 (6 bases). Trimming took off 11 bases at V and 1 base at J, with 9 bases between the two ends. Germline values: CDR1 SNHLY, CDR2 FYNNEI. The CDR3 has 13 residues. CDR3 nucleotide sequence: TGTGCCTGGGGGGTGTCTGGGGCCAACGTCCTGACTTTC. Its translation: CAWGVSGANVLTF.

This chain connects TRBV6-1 to TRBJ1-1; TRBD1 might be the D (5 bases). The CDR3 length is 14 residues. CDR1 is MNHNS and CDR2 is SASEGT in the germline V gene. Deletions cut 1 base from V and 5 bases from J, with 11 bases between. This CDR3 reads CASSEGGGGTEAFF. CDR3 nucleotide sequence: TGTGCCAGCAGTGAAGGTGGGGGAGGTACTGAAGCTTTCTTT.

CDR3 region: CASSRQGDMNTEAFF. The CDR3, as DNA: TGTGCCAGCTCACGCCAGGGGGACATGAACACTGAAGCTTTCTTT. The rearrangement joins TRBV18 to TRBJ1-1; 7 bases map to TRBD1. The CDR3 length is 15 residues. Germline V gene sequence: CDR1 KGHSH, CDR2 LQKENI. J gave up 0 bases and V 4 bases, and 5 bases lay outside the gene matches. The complete variable domain, with remaining parts taken from reference TRBV18 and TRBJ1-1, reads NAGVMQNPRHLVRRRGQEARLRCSPMKGHSHVYWYRQLPEEGLKFMVYLQKENIIDESGMPKERFSAEFPKEGPSILRIQQVVRGDSAAYFCASSRQGDMNTEAFFGQGTRLTVV.

This chain connects TRBV30 to TRBJ1-5; the match to TRBD1 covers 8 bases. Unmatched junction bases numbered 3, after V lost 3 bases and J lost 5 bases. Germline CDR1 is GTSNPN and CDR2 is SVGIG (reference sequence). The length of the CDR3 is 13 residues. The CDR3 region is CAWSVTGDQPQHF. The DNA for the CDR3 is TGTGCCTGGAGCGTGACAGGGGATCAGCCCCAGCATTTT.